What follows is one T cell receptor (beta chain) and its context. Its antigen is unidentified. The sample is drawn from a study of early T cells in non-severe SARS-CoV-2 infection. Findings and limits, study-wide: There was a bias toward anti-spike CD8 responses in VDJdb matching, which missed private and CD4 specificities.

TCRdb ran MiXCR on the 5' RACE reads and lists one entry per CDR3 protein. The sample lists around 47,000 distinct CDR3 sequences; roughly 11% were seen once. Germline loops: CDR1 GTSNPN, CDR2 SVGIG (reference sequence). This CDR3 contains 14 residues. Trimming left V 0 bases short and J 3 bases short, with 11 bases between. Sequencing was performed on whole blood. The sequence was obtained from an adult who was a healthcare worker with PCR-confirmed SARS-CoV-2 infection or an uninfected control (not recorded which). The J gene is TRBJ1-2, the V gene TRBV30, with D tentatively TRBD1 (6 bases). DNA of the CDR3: TGTGCCTGGAGTGTACGTGGGGGCTACTATGGCTACACCTTC. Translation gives CAWSVRGGYYGYTF.